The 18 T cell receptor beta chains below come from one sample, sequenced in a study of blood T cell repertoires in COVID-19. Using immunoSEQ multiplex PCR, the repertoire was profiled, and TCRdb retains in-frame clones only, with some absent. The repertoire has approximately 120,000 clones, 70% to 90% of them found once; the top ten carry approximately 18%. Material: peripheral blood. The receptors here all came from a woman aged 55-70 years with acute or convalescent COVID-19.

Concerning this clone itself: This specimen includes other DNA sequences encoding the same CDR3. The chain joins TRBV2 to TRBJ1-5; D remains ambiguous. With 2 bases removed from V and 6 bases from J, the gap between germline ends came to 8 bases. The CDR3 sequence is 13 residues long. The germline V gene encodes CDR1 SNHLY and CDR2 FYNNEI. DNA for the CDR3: TGTGCCAGCAGTGAAACGGGTGGTCAGCCCCAGCATTTT. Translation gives CASSETGGQPQHF.

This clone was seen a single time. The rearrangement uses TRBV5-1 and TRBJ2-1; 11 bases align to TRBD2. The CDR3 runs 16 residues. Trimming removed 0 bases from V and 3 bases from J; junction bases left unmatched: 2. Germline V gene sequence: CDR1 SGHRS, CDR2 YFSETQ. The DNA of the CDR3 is TGCGCCAGCAGCTTGGCCCTAGCGGGAGGCTACAATGAGCAGTTCTTC. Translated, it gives CASSLALAGGYNEQFF.

The CDR3 region has the DNA TGTGCCAGCAGTGAAGCGCCAGGCAGGGCTTCGGGTCAGCCCCAGCATTTT. Translation: CASSEAPGRASGQPQHF. This chain connects TRBV2 to TRBJ1-5, with D possibly being TRBD1 (5 bases). The CDR3 has 17 residues. Trimming took 0 bases from V and 6 from J, leaving 18 bases between them. CDR1 SNHLY and CDR2 FYNNEI come from the germline V gene.

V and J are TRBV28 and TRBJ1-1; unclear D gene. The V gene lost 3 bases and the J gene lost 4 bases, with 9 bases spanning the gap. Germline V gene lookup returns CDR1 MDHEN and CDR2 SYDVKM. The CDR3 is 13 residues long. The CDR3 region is CASSFELLTEAFF. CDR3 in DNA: TGTGCCAGCAGTTTTGAGTTACTCACTGAAGCTTTCTTT.

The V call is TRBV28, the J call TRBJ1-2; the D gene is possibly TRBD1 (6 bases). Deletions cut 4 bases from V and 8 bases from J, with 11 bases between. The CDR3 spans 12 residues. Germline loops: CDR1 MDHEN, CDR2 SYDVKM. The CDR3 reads CASSSRGNGYTF. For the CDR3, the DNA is TGTGCCAGCAGTTCCAGGGGTAACGGCTACACCTTC.

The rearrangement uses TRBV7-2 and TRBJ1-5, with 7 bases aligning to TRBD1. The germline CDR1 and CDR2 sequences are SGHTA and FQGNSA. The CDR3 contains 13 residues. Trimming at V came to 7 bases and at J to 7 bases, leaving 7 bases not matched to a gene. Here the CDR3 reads CASTRQGLQPQHF. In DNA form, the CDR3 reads TGTGCCAGCACGAGACAGGGATTGCAGCCCCAGCATTTT.

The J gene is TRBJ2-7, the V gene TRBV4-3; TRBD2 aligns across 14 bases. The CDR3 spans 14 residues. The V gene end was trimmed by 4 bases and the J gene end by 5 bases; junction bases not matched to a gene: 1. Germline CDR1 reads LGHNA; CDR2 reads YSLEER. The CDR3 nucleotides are TGCGCCAGCAGCCGGGGACTAGCGGGAGACGAGCAGTACTTC. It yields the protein CASSRGLAGDEQYF.

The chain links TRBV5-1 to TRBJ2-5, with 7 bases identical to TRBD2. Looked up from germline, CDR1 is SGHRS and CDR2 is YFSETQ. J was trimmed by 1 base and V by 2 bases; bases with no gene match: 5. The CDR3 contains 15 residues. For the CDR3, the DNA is TGCGCCAGCAGCTTTACGTCGGGGGGCCAAGAGACCCAGTACTTC. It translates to CASSFTSGGQETQYF.

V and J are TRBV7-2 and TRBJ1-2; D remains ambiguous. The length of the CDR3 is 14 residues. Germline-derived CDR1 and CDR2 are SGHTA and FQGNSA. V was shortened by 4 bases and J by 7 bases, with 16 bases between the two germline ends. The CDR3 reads CASSSLTFSGGYTF. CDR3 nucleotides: TGTGCCAGCAGCTCCTTGACGTTCAGCGGTGGCTACACCTTC.

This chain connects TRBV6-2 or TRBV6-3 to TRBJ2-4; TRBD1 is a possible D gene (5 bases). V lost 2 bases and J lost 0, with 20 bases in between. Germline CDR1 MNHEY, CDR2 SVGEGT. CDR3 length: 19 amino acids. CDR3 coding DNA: TGTGCCAGCAGTTACGGAAATACAGGAGAAATACTAGCCAAAAACATTCAGTACTTC. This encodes CASSYGNTGEILAKNIQYF.

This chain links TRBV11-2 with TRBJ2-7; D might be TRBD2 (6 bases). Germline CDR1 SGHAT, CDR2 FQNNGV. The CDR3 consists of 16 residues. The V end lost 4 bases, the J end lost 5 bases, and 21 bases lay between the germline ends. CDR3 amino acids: CASSSEARRGAHEQYF. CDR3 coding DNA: TGTGCCAGCAGCTCGGAAGCGAGGCGGGGAGCCCACGAGCAGTACTTC. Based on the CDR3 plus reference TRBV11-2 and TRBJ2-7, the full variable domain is EAGVAQSPRYKIIEKRQSVAFWCNPISGHATLYWYQQILGQGPKLLIQFQNNGVVDDSQLPKDRFSAERLKGVDSTLKIQPAKLEDSAVYLCASSSEARRGAHEQYFGPGTRLTVT.

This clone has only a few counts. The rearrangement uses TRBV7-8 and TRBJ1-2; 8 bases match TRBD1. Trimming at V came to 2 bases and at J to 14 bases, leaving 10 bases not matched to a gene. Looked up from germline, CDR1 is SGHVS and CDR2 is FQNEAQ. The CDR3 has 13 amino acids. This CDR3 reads CASSLLRQGLGTF. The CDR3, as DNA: TGTGCCAGCAGCTTACTACGACAGGGGCTAGGGACCTTC.

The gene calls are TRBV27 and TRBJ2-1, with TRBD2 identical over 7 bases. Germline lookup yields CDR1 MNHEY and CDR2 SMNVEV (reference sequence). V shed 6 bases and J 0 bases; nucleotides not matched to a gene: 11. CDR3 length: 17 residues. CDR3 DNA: TGTGCCAGCAGCTCCATTAGCGGGCCTAGCTCCTACAATGAGCAGTTCTTC. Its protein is CASSSISGPSSYNEQFF.

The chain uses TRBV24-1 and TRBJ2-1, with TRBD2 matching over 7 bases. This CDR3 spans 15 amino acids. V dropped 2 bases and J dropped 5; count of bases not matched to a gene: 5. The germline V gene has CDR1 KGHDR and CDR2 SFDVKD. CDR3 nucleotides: TGTGCCACCAGTGATTCAGCGGGAAGAAACAATGAGCAGTTCTTC. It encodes CATSDSAGRNNEQFF.

The CDR3 bases are TGTGCCAGCAGCACCGGACAGGGTCGGACTGAAGCTTTCTTT. Its protein product is CASSTGQGRTEAFF. V usage is TRBV5-4 and J usage is TRBJ1-1, with TRBD1 matching 8 bases. The CDR3 loop spans 14 amino acids. Trimming at V came to 4 bases and at J to 5 bases, leaving 7 bases not matched to a gene. CDR1 SGHNT and CDR2 YYREEE come from the germline V gene (reference sequence).

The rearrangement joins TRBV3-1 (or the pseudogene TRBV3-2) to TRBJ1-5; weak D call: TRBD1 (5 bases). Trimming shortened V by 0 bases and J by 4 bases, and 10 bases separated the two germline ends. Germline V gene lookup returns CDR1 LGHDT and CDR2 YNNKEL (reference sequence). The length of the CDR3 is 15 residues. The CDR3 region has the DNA TGTGCCAGCAGCCAAGATACAGGCGGTAATCAGCCCCAGCATTTT. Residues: CASSQDTGGNQPQHF.

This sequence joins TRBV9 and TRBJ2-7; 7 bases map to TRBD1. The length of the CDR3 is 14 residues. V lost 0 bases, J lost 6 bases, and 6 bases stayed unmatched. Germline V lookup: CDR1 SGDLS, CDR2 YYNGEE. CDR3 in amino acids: CASSVDPTGVEQYF. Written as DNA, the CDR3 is TGTGCCAGCAGCGTAGATCCCACAGGGGTCGAGCAGTACTTC.

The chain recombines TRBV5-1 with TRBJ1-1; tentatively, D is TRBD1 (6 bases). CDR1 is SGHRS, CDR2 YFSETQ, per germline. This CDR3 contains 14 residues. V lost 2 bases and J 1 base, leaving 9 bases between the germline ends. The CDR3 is CASSFKTGNTEAFF. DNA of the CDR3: TGCGCCAGCAGCTTTAAGACAGGGAACACTGAAGCTTTCTTT. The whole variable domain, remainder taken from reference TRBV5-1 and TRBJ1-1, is KAGVTQTPRYLIKTRGQQVTLSCSPISGHRSVSWYQQTPGQGLQFLFEYFSETQRNKGNFPGRFSGRQFSNSRSEMNVSTLELGDSALYLCASSFKTGNTEAFFGQGTRLTVV.